The following is a T cell receptor beta chain sequence with its context. Its target is not known. The CDR3 covers 13 residues. V was clipped by 1 base and J by 5 bases, with 8 bases between them. CDR1 and CDR2 (germline): SGHTA, FQGNSA. This record belongs to a study of cytomegalovirus exposure and HLA in healthy donors. Study information: Ancestry clustering placed about 80% of a few hundred genotyped donors in the Caucasian-associated cluster.

13 Jbeta primers and 60 Vbeta primers were used for the PCR. The method was immunoSEQ multiplex PCR; TCRdb's version includes in-frame clones alone and lacks a portion of them. Of roughly 55,000 clones in the sample, roughly 70% were seen once. Study-wide results and limits: Most subjects' HLA-A and HLA-B alleles were reportedly predicted from TCR beta sequences. It was reportedly the case that the classifier diagnosed cytomegalovirus status with high specificity and sensitivity. Most likely, a cluster of highly shared sequence variants arose as a sequencing artifact.

The chain carries TRBV7-2 and TRBJ1-1, with D perhaps matching TRBD1 (5 bases). Sequenced input: PBMCs. This sequence originates from a man aged 40-49 years in good health and CMV-seropositive. The CDR3 DNA reads TGTGCCAGCAGCTTAGTACGGGGGACTGAAGCTTTCTTT. Amino acids: CASSLVRGTEAFF. Full variable domain (rest looked up from reference TRBV7-2 and TRBJ1-1): GAGVSQSPSNKVTEKGKDVELRCDPISGHTALYWYRQSLGQGLEFLIYFQGNSAPDKSGLPSDRFSAERTGGSVSTLTIQRTQQEDSAVYLCASSLVRGTEAFFGQGTRLTVV.